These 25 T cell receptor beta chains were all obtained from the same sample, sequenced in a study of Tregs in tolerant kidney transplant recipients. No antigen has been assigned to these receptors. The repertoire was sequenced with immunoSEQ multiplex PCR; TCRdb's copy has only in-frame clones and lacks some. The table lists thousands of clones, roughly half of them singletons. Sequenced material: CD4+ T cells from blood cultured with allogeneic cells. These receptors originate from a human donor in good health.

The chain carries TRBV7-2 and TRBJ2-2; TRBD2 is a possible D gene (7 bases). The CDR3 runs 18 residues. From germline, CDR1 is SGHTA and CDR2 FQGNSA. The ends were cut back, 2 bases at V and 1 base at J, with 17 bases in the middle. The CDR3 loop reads CASSLLPAGARNTGELFF. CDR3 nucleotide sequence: TGTGCCAGCAGCTTACTTCCGGCGGGGGCCAGGAACACCGGGGAGCTGTTTTTT. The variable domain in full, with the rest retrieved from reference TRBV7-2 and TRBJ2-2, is GAGVSQSPSNKVTEKGKDVELRCDPISGHTALYWYRQSLGQGLEFLIYFQGNSAPDKSGLPSDRFSAERTGGSVSTLTIQRTQQEDSAVYLCASSLLPAGARNTGELFFGEGSRLTVL.

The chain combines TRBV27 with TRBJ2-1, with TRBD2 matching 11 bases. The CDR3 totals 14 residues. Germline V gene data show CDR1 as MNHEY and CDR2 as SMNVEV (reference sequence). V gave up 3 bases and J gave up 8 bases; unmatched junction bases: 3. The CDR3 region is CASSFSGGADEQFF. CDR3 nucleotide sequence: TGTGCCAGCAGTTTTAGCGGGGGGGCCGATGAGCAGTTCTTC.

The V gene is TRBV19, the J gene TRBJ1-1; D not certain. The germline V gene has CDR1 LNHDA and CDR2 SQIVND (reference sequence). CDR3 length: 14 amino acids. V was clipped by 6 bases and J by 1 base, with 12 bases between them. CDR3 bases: TGTGCCAGTAGCCCAGCAGACTCGAACACTGAAGCTTTCTTT. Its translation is CASSPADSNTEAFF.

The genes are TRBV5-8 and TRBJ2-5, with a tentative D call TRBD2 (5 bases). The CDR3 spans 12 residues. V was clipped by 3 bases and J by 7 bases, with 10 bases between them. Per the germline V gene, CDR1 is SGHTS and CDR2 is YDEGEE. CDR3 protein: CASSSGWATQYF. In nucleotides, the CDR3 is TGTGCCAGCAGCTCGGGGTGGGCGACCCAGTACTTC.

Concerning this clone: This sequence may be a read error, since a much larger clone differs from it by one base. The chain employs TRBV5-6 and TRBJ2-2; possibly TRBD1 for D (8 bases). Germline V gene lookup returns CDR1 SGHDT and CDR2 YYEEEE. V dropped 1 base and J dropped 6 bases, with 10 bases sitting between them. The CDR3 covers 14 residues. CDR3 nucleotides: TGTGCCAGCAGCTTGACAGGGGGGGCCGGGGAGCTGTTTTTT. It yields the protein CASSLTGGAGELFF.

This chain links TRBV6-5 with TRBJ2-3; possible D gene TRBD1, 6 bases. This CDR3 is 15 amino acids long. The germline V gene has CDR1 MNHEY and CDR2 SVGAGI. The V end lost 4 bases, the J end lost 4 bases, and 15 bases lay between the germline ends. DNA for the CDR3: TGTGCCAGCAGTTTTCTTACAGGGCGGGCAGATACGCAGTATTTT. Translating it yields CASSFLTGRADTQYF.

The CDR3 reads CASTARGSSYEQYF. The CDR3, as DNA: TGTGCCAGCACTGCCCGCGGGAGCTCCTACGAGCAGTACTTC. The chain combines TRBV27 with TRBJ2-7; 7 nucleotides line up with TRBD2. Germline assignment: CDR1 MNHEY and CDR2 SMNVEV (reference sequence). The CDR3 contains 14 residues. J was trimmed by 0 bases and V by 7 bases; bases with no gene match: 6.

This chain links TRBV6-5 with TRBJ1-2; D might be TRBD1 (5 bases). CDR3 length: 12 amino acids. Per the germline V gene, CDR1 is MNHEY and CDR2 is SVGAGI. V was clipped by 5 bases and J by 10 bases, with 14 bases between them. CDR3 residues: CASSPGSDIYTF. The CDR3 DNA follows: TGTGCCAGCAGTCCAGGATCGGACATCTACACCTTC.

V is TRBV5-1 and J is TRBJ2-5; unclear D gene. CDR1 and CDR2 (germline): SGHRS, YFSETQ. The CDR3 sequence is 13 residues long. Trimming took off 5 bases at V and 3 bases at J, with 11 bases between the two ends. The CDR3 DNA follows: TGCGCCAGCAGGACGAATACAGAAGAGACCCAGTACTTC. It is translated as CASRTNTEETQYF.

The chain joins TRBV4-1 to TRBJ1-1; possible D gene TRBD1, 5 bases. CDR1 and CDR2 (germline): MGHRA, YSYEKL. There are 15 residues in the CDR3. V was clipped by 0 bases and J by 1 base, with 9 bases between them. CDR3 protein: CASSQDQTGNTEAFF. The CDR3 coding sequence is TGCGCCAGCAGCCAAGATCAAACAGGGAACACTGAAGCTTTCTTT.

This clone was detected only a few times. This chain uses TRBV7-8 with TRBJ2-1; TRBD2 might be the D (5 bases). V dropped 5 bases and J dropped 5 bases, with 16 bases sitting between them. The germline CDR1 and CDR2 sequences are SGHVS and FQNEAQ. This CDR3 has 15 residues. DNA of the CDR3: TGTGCCAGCAGCCCTCGGGGTTTCCTGGACAATGAGCAGTTCTTC. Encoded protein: CASSPRGFLDNEQFF. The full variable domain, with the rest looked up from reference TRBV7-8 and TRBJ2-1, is GAGVSQSPRYKVAKRGQDVALRCDPISGHVSLFWYQQALGQGPEFLTYFQNEAQLDKSGLPSDRFFAERPEGSVSTLKIQRTQQEDSAVYLCASSPRGFLDNEQFFGPGTRLTVL.

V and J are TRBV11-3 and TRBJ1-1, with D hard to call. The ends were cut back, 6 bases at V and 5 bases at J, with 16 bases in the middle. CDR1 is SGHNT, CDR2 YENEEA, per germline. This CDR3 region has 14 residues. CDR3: CASRDYSGGTEAFF. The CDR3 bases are TGTGCCAGCAGAGACTACTCCGGCGGGACTGAAGCTTTCTTT.

The CDR3 sequence is CASSSLGGSGNTIYF. DNA of the CDR3: TGTGCCAGCAGTTCCCTTGGGGGCTCTGGAAACACCATATATTTT. The chain has TRBV6-5 and TRBJ1-3; D might be TRBD1 (5 bases). Trimming removed 4 bases from V and 0 bases from J, with 10 bases in between. This CDR3 is 15 amino acids long. The germline V gene encodes CDR1 MNHEY and CDR2 SVGAGI.

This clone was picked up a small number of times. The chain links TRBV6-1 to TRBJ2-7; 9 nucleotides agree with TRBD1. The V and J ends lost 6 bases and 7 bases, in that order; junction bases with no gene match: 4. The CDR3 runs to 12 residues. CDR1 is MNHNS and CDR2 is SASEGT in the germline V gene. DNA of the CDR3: TGTGCCAGCAGCCGGACAGGGGAGGAGCAGTACTTC. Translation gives CASSRTGEEQYF.

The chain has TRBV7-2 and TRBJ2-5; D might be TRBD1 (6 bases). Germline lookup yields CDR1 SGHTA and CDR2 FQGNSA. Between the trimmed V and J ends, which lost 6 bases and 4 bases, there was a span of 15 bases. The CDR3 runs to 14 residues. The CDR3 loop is CASRITGLRETQYF. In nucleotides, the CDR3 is TGTGCCAGCAGGATCACAGGGCTGAGAGAGACCCAGTACTTC.

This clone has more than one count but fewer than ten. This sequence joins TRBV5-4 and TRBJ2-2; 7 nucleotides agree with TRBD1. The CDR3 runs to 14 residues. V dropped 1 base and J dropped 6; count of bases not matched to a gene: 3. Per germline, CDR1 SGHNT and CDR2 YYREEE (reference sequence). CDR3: CASSLTGVAGELFF. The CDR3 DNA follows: TGTGCCAGCAGCTTGACAGGGGTGGCCGGGGAGCTGTTTTTT.

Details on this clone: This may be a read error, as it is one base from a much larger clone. The CDR3 coding sequence is TGTGCCAGTAGTATACACTGGACAGGATTTGTCGGGGAGACCCAGTACTTC. Its protein product is CASSIHWTGFVGETQYF. The chain has TRBV19 and TRBJ2-5, with 7 bases lining up with TRBD1. V dropped 2 bases and J dropped 5; count of bases not matched to a gene: 14. From germline, CDR1 is LNHDA and CDR2 SQIVND (reference sequence). CDR3 length: 17 residues.

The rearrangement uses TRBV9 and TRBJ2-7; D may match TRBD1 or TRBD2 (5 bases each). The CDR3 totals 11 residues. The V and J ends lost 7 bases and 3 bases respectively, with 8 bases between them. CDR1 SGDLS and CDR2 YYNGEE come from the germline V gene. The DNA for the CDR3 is TGTGCCAGCGGGGGTCGCTACGAGCAGTACTTC. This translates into CASGGRYEQYF.

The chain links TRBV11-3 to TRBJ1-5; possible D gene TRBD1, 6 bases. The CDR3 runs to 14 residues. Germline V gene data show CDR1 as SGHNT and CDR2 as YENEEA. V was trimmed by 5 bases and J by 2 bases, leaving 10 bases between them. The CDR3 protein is CASSPRGGNQPQHF. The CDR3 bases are TGTGCCAGCAGCCCCAGGGGAGGCAATCAGCCCCAGCATTTT.

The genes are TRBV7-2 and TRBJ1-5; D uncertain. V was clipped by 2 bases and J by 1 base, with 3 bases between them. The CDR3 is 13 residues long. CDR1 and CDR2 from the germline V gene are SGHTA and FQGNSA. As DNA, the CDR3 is TGTGCCAGCAGCTTATCCAGCAATCAGCCCCAGCATTTT. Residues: CASSLSSNQPQHF.

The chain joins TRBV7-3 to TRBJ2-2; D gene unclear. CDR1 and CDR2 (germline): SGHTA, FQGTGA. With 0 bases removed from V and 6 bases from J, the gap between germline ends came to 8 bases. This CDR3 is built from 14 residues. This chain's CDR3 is CASSLTSISGELFF. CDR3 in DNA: TGTGCCAGCAGCTTAACGTCCATCTCCGGGGAGCTGTTTTTT.

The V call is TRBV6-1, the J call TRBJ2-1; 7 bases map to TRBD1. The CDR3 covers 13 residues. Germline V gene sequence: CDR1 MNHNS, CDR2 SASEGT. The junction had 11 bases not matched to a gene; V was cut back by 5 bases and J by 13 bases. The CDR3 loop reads CASSKIDRDPQFF. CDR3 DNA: TGTGCCAGCAGTAAGATCGACAGGGATCCCCAGTTCTTC.

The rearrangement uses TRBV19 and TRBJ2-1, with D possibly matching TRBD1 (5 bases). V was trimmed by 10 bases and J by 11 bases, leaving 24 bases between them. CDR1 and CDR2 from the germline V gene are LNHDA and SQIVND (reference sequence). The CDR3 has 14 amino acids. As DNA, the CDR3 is TGTGCCACGACCAACAGGCCGAACCCTCTTAAGCAGTTCTTC. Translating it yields CATTNRPNPLKQFF.

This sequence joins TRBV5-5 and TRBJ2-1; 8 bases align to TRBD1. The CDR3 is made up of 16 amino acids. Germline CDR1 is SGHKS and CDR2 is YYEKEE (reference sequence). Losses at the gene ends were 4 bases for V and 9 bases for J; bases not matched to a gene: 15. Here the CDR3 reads CASSVVGTGGTPEQFF. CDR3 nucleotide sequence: TGTGCCAGCAGCGTGGTAGGGACAGGTGGGACCCCTGAGCAGTTCTTC.

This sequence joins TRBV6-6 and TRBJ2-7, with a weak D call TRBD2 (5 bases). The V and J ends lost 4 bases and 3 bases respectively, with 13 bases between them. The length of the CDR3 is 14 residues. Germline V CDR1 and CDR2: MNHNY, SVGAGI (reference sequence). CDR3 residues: CASSLKRYSYEQYF. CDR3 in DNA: TGTGCCAGCAGTTTAAAGCGGTACAGCTACGAGCAGTACTTC.